The source of this T cell receptor (beta chain) is a study of T-cell reconstitution after alpha-beta-depleted transplantation in children (dated by TCRdb to 2016 to 2017). Describing the broader study: T-cell immune reconstitution after TCRalphabeta/CD19-depleted allogeneic hematopoietic cell transplantation in children was quantitatively tracked in the study by means of TCR repertoire profiling.

On the study overall, not on this receptor specifically: The frequencies of hyperexpanded clones fell over the following months, and after one year, T-cell counts and TCRbeta diversity were mostly attributed to newly produced T cells. About two months after transplant, the apparently early recovery of alphabetaT-cell counts reportedly depended on just several hundred clones that had expanded rapidly and came from non-depleted graft cells. In some patients, the high TCRbeta diversity seen at day 60 was put down to recipient T cells and intrathymic progenitors that had survived conditioning.

The method behind the library was PCR. TCRdb lists the instrument as Illumina HiSeq 2500. TCR libraries were prepared with molecular barcoding, using unique molecular identifiers to normalize TCRbeta repertoire quantification. The public reads were quality trimmed at Q25 with fastp and then assembled into clones with MiXCR by TCRdb, keeping productive beta chains. Duplicate CDR3 protein sequences are folded into a single record with the most common DNA and genes. The sample includes 780,000 or so distinct CDR3 sequences, with roughly 16% observed a single time. The leading ten clones occupy approximately 4.5% of the sample. The label giving this sample's treatment or condition can be read as: allogeneic hematopoietic cell transplantation with graft depleted of TCRalphabeta T cells and CD19 B cells. The transplant recipients were children given TCRalphabeta/CD19-depleted allogeneic hematopoietic cell grafts.

Comments on this clonotype: No antigen is known for it. Within one base of it there is no much larger clone, and no base qualities were kept.

This receptor was identified in a male patient younger than 18 who had a stem cell transplant for acute lymphoblastic leukemia, so the T cells may come from the graft donor. The sample was PBMCs, mostly from graft donor cells, taken 360 days after TCRalphabeta/CD19-depleted stem cell transplant.

The DNA sequence reads TGCGCCAGCAGTGAGTTGTCGACAGGGAGGGATACGCAGTATTTT. Its protein is CASSELSTGRDTQYF. The chain is encoded by TRBV10-1 joined to TRBJ2-3; a weak D assignment points to TRBD1 (7 bases agree). V is shortened by 1 base, J by 6 bases, and the region joining them spans 14 bases. Looking up the germline V gene (reference sequence) yields CDR1 WNHNN and CDR2 SYGVQD. CDR3 length: 15 amino acids, cysteine to phenylalanine. Only CDR3 DNA remains: 45 bases, in frame from the first base.